One TCR beta chain is described in this entry. The antigen remains undetermined. This sample stems from a study of beta chain features in type 1 diabetes. General observations from the study: A cDNA-based sequencing approach could over-represent cells with high TCR expression. A pattern of fewer insertions and more deletions at VDJ junctions was seen in type 1 diabetes patients. Shortening of TCRB CDR3s, moderate but significant, appeared in all four CD4+ subsets of Type 1 diabetes patients.

Staining for CD45RO/CCR7/CD25/CD127/CD95/CD27 allowed sorting of CD4+ naive, central memory, regulatory and stem cell-like memory cells. cDNA synthesis used the whole RNA isolate, giving expressed TCRB sequences. TCRdb's table, derived via immunoSEQ multiplex PCR, lists solely in-frame clones and lacks some. The sample comprises 300,000 or so clones, about a tenth of which are singletons, and 0.95% to 1.1% rests with the top ten. J was trimmed by 0 bases and V by 5 bases; bases with no gene match: 10. The CDR3 is made up of 18 amino acids. Germline V lookup: CDR1 SGHTA, CDR2 FQGNSA. The TCR was taken from a man aged 25-40 years with type 1 diabetes. The sample comprised central memory CD4+ T cells from blood. The rearrangement uses TRBV7-2 and TRBJ2-7, with 13 bases lining up with TRBD2. The CDR3, as DNA: TGTGCCAGCAGCACGACTAGCGGGGGGCCGACGGGCTCCTACGAGCAGTACTTC. It encodes CASSTTSGGPTGSYEQYF.